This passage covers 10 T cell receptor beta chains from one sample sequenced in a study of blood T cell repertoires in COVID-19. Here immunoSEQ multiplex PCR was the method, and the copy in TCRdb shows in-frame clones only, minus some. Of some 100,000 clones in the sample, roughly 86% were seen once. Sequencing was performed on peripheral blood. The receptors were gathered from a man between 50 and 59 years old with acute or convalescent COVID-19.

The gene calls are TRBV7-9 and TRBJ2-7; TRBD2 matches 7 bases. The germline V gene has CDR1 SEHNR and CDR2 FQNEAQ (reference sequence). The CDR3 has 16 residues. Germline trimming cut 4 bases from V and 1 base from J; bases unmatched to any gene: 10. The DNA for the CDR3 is TGTGCCAGCAGCTCGATTCTAGCGGAGATGTCCTACGAGCAGTACTTC. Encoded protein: CASSSILAEMSYEQYF.

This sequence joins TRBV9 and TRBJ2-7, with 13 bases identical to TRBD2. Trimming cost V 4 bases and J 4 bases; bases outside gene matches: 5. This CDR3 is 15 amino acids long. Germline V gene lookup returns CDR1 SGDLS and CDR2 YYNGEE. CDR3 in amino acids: CASSSEGLAGYEQYF. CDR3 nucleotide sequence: TGTGCCAGCAGCTCCGAGGGACTAGCGGGATACGAGCAGTACTTC.

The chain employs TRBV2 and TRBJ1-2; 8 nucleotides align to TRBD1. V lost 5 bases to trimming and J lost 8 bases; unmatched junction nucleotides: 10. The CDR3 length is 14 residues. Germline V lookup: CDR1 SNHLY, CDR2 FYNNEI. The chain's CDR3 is CASSTGGRVGGYTF. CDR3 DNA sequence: TGTGCCAGCAGTACAGGGGGGAGGGTTGGCGGCTACACCTTC.

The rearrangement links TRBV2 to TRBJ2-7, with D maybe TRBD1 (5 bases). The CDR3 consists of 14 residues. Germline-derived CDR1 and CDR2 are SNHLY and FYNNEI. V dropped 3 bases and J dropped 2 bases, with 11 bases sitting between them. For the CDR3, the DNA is TGTGCCAGCAGTGATCGCACAGGTACCTACGAGCAGTACTTC. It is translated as CASSDRTGTYEQYF.

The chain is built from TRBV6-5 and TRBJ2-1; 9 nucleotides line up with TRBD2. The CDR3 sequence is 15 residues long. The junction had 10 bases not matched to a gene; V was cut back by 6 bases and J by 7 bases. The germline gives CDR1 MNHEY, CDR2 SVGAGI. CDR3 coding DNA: TGTGCCAGCAGGGATAGGCTAGCGGGACGGAATGAGCAGTTCTTC. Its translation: CASRDRLAGRNEQFF.

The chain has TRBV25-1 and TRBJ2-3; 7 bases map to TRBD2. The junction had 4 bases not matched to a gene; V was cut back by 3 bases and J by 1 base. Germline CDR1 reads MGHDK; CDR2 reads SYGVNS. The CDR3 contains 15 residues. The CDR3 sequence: CASSDRTSGTDTQYF. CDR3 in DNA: TGTGCCAGCAGTGACCGTACTAGCGGCACAGATACGCAGTATTTT.

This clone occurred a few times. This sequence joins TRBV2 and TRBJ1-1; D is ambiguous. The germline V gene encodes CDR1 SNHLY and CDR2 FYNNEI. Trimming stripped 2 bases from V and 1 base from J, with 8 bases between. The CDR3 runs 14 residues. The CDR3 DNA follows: TGTGCCAGCAGTGAATTGGGAGGGAACACTGAAGCTTTCTTT. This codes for CASSELGGNTEAFF.

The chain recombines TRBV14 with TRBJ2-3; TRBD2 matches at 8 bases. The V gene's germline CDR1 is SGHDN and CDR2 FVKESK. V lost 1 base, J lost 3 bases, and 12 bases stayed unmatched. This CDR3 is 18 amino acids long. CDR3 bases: TGTGCCAGCAGCCAAGTCCTCGCTAGGAGCGGGAGTACAGATACGCAGTATTTT. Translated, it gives CASSQVLARSGSTDTQYF.

CDR3 protein: CASSQDQRGRQPQHF. CDR3 DNA sequence: TGTGCCAGCAGCCAAGATCAGCGGGGTAGACAGCCCCAGCATTTT. This rearrangement joins TRBV4-2 to TRBJ1-5, with D hard to call. This CDR3 is built from 15 residues. Germline CDR1 reads LGHNA; CDR2 reads YNFKEQ. Trimming took 0 bases from V and 7 from J, leaving 13 bases between them.

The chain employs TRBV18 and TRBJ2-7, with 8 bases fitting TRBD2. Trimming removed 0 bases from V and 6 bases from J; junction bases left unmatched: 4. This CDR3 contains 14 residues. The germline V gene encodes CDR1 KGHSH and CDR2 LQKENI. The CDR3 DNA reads TGTGCCAGCTCACCACCAGCGGGAGCCGGCGAGCAGTACTTC. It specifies CASSPPAGAGEQYF.